This T cell receptor beta chain was documented in a study of blood T cell repertoires in COVID-19 (dated by TCRdb to between 2020 and 2021). Notes on the research overall: Samples covering the acute and convalescent phases of COVID-19 were provided by collaborators in the United States, Italy and Spain. The material from the prospective study consisted of cDNA or gDNA derived from T cells, B-cell-depleted T cells, or PBMCs. Subjects who had been exposed to COVID-19, were actively infected with it, or had recovered from it provided the deeply sampled blood TCRbeta repertoires that made up the dataset. The repertoires were released in a freely available public database meant as a resource for research on the immune response to SARS-CoV-2. Samples came from the ongoing ImmuneRACE study (first 160 participants) plus 1,254 subjects from 6 global collaborators. Sample metadata almost always included a de-identified subject ID, COVID-19 status, age in years and sex. Where available, HLA class I and class II types were obtained from metadata supplied by the sample provider rather than from assay-based typing. Broader findings and caveats from the paper: How much clinical and demographic metadata was included differed by source and by participant, and the metadata was provided uncurated.

TCRbeta CDR3 regions were amplified from genomic DNA by means of the immunoSEQ Assay, a bias-controlled multiplex PCR. The source study handled its data this way. The number of nucleated cells in each sample was estimated by amplification of reference gene primers within the assay. Sequence reads were collapsed and filtered to measure the absolute abundance of every unique TCRbeta CDR3 rearrangement. Productive Simpson clonality was computed per sample as the square root of Simpson's diversity index over productive rearrangements. Here the immuneACCESS table is served through TCRdb, limited to in-frame sequences with V and J called. Missing clones are a known gap in these copies; in checked studies unresolved V genes cover under half, and the rest lacks a known reason. Clonal size and the V and J genes are those of that table, whereas D and trimming came from the DNA. Across this sample there are about 150,000 clones, with approximately 90% seen only once. The ten largest account for 1.5% to 2% of the sample.

Note on this clone: Its antigen remains undetermined. There are no base qualities to consult, and no much larger clone falls within one base.

Whole blood was collected in K2EDTA tubes by collaborating institutions according to the institutions' own protocols. For TCRbeta analysis, collaborators shipped samples in one of three forms: frozen whole blood, isolated PBMCs, or DNA extracted from either of those sample types. This sequence was found in a human donor in a cohort sampled during active COVID-19. Sequencing was performed on peripheral blood.

This receptor carries the CDR3 CASSAYGTLRRDTQYF. The DNA reads TGTGCCAGCAGTGCTTACGGGACACTCCGTAGGGATACGCAGTATTTT. Recombination joined TRBV2 with TRBJ2-3, and perhaps TRBD1 as D gene, on 6 matching bases. CDR1 SNHLY and CDR2 FYNNEI were looked up in the germline V gene. The CDR3 covers 16 residues, taking in both the cysteine and the phenylalanine. This entry keeps only the CDR3 DNA: 48 bases, framed from base 1. Cut back by 4 bases and 6 bases, the V and J ends lie 20 bases apart.